This TCR beta chain comes out of a study of lymphopenia after photon versus proton radiotherapy. Regarding this clone: Its antigen remains unknown.

Assay: immunoSEQ multiplex PCR; the TCRdb copy retains only in-frame clones and omits some. Of about 26,000 clones detected, more than 80% appear once; the ten largest clones hold over 4%. Study-level points and caveats: After the lymphocyte nadir, photon-treated repertoires showed oligoclonal expansion, especially of CD8+ Temra cells.

The ends lost 0 bases at V and 9 bases at J; junction bases unmatched: 7. Per the germline V gene, CDR1 is WNHNN and CDR2 is SYGVQD (reference sequence). CDR3 length equals 15 residues. Sequenced here: peripheral blood, sampled from a patient treated with photon-based radiotherapy. The J gene is TRBJ2-1, the V gene TRBV10-1, with 8 bases matching TRBD2. The source of this sequence is a man aged 25-40 years with gastric cancer. CDR3 in amino acids: CASSESLLAGSEQFF. The CDR3, as DNA: TGCGCCAGCAGTGAGTCCCTGCTAGCGGGTAGTGAGCAGTTCTTC.